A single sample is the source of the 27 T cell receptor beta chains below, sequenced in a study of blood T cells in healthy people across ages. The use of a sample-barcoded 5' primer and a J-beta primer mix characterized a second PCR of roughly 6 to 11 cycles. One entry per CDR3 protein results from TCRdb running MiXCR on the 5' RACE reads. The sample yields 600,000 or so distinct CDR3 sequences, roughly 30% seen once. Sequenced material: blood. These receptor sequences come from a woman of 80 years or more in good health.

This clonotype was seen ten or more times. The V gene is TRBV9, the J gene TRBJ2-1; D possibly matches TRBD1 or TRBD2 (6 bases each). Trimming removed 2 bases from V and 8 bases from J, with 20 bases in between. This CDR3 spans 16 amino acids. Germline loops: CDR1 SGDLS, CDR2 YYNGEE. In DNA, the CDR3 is TGTGCCAGCAGCGTCGGGGGCCAGGGGCCTCGCGATGAGCAGTTCTTC. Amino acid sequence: CASSVGGQGPRDEQFF.

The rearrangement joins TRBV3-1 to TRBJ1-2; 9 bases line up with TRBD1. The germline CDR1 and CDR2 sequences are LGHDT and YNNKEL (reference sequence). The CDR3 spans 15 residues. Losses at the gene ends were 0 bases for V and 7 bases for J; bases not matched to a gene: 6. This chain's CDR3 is CASSQDTGTGSGYTF. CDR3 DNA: TGTGCCAGCAGCCAAGATACGGGGACAGGGAGTGGCTACACCTTC.

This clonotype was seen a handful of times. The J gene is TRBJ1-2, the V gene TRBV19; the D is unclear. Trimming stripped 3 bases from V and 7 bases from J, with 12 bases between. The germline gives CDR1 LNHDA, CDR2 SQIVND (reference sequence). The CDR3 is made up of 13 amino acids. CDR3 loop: CASSMLTAFGYTF. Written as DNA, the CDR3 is TGTGCCAGTAGTATGTTGACCGCCTTTGGCTACACCTTC. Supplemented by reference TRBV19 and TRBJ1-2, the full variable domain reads DGGITQSPKYLFRKEGQNVTLSCEQNLNHDAMYWYRQDPGQGLRLIYYSQIVNDFQKGDIAEGYSVSREKKESFPLTVTSAQKNPTAFYLCASSMLTAFGYTFGSGTRLTVV.

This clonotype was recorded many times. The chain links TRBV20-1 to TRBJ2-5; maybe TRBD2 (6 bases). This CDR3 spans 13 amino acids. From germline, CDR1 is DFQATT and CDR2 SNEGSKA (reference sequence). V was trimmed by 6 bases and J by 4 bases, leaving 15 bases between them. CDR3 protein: CSAQMGGGETQYF. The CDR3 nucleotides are TGCAGTGCCCAAATGGGGGGAGGAGAGACCCAGTACTTC.

The CDR3 DNA is TGTGCCAGCAGAGACCAACAGGGGGCCTACGAGCAGTACTTC. Its translation is CASRDQQGAYEQYF. The chain carries TRBV6-6 and TRBJ2-7; TRBD1 matches at 8 bases. Germline lookup yields CDR1 MNHNY and CDR2 SVGAGI (reference sequence). The CDR3 consists of 14 residues. The junction had 6 bases not matched to a gene; V was cut back by 6 bases and J by 2 bases.

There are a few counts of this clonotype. The CDR3 region is CASSYPGQNSGNTIYF. For the CDR3, the DNA is TGTGCCAGCAGTTACCCCGGACAGAACTCTGGAAACACCATATATTTT. This chain joins TRBV6-6 and TRBJ1-3; TRBD1 is a possible D gene (6 bases). The V end was cut by 2 bases, the J end by 0 bases, with 11 bases between. This CDR3 contains 16 residues. Germline-derived CDR1 and CDR2 are MNHNY and SVGAGI (reference sequence).

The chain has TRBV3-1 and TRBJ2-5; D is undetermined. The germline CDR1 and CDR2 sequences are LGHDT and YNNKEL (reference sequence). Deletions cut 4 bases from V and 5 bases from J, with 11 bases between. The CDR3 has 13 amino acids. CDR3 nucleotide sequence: TGTGCCAGCAGCCCTTTTCTATGGGAGACCCAGTACTTC. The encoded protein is CASSPFLWETQYF.

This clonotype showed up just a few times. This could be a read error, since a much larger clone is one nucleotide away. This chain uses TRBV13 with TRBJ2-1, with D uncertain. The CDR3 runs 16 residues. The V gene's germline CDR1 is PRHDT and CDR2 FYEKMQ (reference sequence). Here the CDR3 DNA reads TGTGTCAGCAGCTCCCGAGGAGCGAGAGCCTACAATGAGCAGTTCTTC. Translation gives CVSSSRGARAYNEQFF.

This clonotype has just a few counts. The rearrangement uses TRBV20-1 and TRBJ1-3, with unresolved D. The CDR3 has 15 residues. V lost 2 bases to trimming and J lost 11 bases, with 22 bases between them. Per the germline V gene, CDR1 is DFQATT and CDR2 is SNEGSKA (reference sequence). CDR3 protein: CSARHPGISSTPIYF. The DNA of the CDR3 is TGCAGTGCTAGACATCCGGGGATCTCCTCTACCCCCATATATTTT.

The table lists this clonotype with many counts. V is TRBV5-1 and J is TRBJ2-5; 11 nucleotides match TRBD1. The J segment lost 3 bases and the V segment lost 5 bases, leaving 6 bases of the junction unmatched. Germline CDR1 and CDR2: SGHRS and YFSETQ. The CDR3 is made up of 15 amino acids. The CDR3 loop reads CASRSRTGGEETQYF. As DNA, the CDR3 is TGCGCCAGCAGGTCCCGGACAGGGGGCGAAGAGACCCAGTACTTC.

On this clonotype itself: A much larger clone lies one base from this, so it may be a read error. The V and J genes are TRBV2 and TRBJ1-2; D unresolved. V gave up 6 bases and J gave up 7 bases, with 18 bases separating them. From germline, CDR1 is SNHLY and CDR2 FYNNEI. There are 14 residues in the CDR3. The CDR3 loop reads CASRGEWITGGYTF. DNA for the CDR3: TGTGCCAGCAGGGGAGAATGGATAACGGGTGGCTACACCTTC.

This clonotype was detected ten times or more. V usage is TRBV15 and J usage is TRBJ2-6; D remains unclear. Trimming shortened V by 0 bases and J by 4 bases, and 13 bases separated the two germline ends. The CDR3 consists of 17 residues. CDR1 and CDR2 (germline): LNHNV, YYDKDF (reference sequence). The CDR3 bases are TGTGCCACCAGCAGAGATTATCGGGTGGCCGGGGCCAACGTCCTGACTTTC. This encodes CATSRDYRVAGANVLTF.

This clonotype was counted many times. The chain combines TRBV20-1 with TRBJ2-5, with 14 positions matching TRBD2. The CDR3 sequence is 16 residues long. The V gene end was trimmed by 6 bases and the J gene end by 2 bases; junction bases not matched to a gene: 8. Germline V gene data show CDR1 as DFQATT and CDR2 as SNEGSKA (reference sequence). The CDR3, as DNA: TGCAGTGCCGGGACTAGCGGGGGCCAGTGGCAAGAGACCCAGTACTTC. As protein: CSAGTSGGQWQETQYF.

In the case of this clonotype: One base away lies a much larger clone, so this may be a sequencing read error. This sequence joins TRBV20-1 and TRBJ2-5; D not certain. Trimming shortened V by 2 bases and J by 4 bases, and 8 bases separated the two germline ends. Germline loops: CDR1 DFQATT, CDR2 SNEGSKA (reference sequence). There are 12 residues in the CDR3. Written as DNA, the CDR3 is TGCAGTGCTAGATTGGGGTCAGAGACCCAGTACTTC. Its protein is CSARLGSETQYF.

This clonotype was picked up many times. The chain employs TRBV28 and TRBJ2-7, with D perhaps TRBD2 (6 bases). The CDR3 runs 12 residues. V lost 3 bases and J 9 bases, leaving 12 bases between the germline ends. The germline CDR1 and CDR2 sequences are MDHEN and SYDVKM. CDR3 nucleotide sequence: TGTGCCAGCAGTTTGCGGGGATTAGGGCAGTACTTC. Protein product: CASSLRGLGQYF.

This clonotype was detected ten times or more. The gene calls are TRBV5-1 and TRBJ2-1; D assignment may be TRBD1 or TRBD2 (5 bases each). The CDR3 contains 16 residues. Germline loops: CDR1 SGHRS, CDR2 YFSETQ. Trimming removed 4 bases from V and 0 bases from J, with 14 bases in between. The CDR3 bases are TGCGCCAGCAGCCCTTGGGACGGTCTCTCCTACAATGAGCAGTTCTTC. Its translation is CASSPWDGLSYNEQFF.

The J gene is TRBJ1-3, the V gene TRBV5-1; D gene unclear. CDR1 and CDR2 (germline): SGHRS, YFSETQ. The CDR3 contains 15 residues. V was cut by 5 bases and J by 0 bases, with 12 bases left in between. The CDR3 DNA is TGCGCCAGCAGGGAGTCCGGTAACTCTGGAAACACCATATATTTT. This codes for CASRESGNSGNTIYF.

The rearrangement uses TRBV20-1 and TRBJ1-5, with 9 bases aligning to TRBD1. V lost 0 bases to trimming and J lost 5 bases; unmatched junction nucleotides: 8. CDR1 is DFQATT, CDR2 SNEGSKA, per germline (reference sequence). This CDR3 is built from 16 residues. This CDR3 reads CSARDGTGGKDQPQHF. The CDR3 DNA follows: TGCAGTGCTAGAGATGGAACAGGGGGCAAGGATCAGCCCCAGCATTTT.

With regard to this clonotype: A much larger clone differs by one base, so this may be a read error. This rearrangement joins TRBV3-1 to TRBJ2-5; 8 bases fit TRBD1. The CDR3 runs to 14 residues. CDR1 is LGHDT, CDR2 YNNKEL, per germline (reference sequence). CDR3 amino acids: CTSSHAGGWETQYF. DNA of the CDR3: TGTACCAGCAGCCACGCAGGGGGCTGGGAGACCCAGTACTTC.

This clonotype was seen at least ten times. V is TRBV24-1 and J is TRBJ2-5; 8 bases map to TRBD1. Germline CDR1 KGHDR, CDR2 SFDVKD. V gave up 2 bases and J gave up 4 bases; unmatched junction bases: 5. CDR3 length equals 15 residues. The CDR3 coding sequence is TGTGCCACCAGTGATTCCATCACAGGGGGAGAGACCCAGTACTTC. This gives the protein CATSDSITGGETQYF.

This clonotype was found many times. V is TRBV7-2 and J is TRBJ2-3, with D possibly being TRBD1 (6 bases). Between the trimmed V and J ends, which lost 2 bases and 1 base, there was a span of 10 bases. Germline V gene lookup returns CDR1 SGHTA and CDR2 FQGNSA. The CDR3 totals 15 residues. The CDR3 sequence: CASSLLGAGTDTQYF. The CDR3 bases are TGTGCCAGCAGCTTACTGGGGGCCGGCACAGATACGCAGTATTTT.

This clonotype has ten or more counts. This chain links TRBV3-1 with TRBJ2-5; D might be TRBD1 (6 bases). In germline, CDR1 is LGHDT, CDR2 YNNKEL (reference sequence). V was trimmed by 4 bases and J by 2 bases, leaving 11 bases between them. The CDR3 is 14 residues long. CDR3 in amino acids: CASSRWTEQETQYF. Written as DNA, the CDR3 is TGTGCCAGCAGCCGATGGACAGAACAAGAGACCCAGTACTTC.

In DNA, the CDR3 is TGTGCCACCAGCAACCTTGGGACGGTGAACTATGGCTACACCTTC. Translated: CATSNLGTVNYGYTF. This sequence joins TRBV15 and TRBJ1-2, with a weak D call TRBD1 (5 bases). Germline-derived CDR1 and CDR2 are LNHNV and YYDKDF (reference sequence). The CDR3 is made up of 15 amino acids. The ends were cut back, 4 bases at V and 2 bases at J, with 14 bases in the middle.

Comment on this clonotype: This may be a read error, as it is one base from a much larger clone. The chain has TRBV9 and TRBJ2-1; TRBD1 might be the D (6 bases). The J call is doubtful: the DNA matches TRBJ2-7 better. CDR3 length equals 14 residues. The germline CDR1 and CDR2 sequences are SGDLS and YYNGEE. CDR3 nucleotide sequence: TGTGCCAGCAGCGCTGGACAGTCACTAAATGAGCAGTACTTC. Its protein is CASSAGQSLNEQYF.

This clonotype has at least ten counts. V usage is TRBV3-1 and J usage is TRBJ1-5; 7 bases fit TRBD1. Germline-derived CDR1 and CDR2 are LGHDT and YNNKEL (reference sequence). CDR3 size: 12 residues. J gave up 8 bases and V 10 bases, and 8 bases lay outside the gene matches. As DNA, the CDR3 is TGTGCCACCGGGACAGTGGAAAAGCCCCAGCATTTT. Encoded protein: CATGTVEKPQHF.

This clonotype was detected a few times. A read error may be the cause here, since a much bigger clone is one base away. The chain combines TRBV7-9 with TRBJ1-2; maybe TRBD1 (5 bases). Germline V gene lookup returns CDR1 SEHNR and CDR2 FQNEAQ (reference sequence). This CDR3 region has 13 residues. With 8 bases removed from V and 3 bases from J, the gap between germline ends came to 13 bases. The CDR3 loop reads CASGPRGDYGYTF. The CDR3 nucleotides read TGTGCCAGCGGCCCTCGGGGGGACTATGGCTACACCTTC.

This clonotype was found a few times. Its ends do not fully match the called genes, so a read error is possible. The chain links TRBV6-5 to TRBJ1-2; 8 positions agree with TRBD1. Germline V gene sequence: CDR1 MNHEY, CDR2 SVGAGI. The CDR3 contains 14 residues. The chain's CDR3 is CASRYSGGRYGYTF. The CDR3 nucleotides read TGTGCCAGCAGGTACTCAGGGGGCCGGTATGGCTACACCTTC.